This TCR beta chain was documented in a study of blood T cells in healthy people across ages. Findings of the study overall: Long-lived donors had more naive CD4+ cells and higher diversity than aged donors.

Then a second PCR, running about 6 to 11 cycles, was carried out with a sample-barcoded 5' primer and a J-beta primer mix. MiXCR, run by TCRdb on the 5' RACE reads, gives a single entry per CDR3 protein. The sample records 1.5 million to 2 million distinct CDR3 sequences, over 25% being singletons. V was pared by 0 bases and J by 8 bases, with 15 bases between. From germline, CDR1 is SGHRS and CDR2 YFSETQ. This CDR3 spans 16 amino acids. Comment on this clonotype: Antigen: not known.

Specimen: blood. The chain recombines TRBV5-1 with TRBJ1-6; the D is unclear. This sequence was found in a woman aged 30 to 39 in good health. CDR3 sequence (DNA): TGCGCCAGCAGCTTGGGTAGGCTTAAGGAGGATTCACCCCTCCACTTT. It encodes CASSLGRLKEDSPLHF.